These 8 T cell receptor beta chains share one sample of origin, sequenced in a study of T cell responses to AZD1222 COVID-19 vaccine. This table comes from immunoSEQ multiplex PCR, and its TCRdb copy is limited to in-frame clones, with some not included. The sample records roughly 110,000 clones, around 90% being singletons. The specimen comprised peripheral blood, sampled on day 0 of AZD1222 vaccination. These receptors were obtained from an adult in good health.

The rearrangement joins TRBV9 to TRBJ2-7, with 9 bases lining up with TRBD1. J gave up 6 bases and V 4 bases, and 8 bases lay outside the gene matches. Germline V lookup: CDR1 SGDLS, CDR2 YYNGEE. CDR3 length equals 14 residues. Here the CDR3 reads CASSSPGQGGEQYF. CDR3 nucleotide sequence: TGTGCCAGCAGCTCCCCGGGACAGGGAGGCGAGCAGTACTTC.

The V gene is TRBV5-1, the J gene TRBJ1-4, with 8 bases matching TRBD1. The V segment lost 0 bases and the J segment 6 bases; nucleotides outside the gene matches: 4. CDR3 length: 15 residues. The germline gives CDR1 SGHRS, CDR2 YFSETQ. DNA for the CDR3: TGCGCCAGCAGCTTGGGGGACAGGCCTTATGAAAAACTGTTTTTT. Amino acids: CASSLGDRPYEKLFF.

This chain connects TRBV9 to TRBJ2-1; D unclear. The V gene lost 0 bases and the J gene lost 10 bases, with 11 bases spanning the gap. Germline assignment: CDR1 SGDLS and CDR2 YYNGEE. The CDR3 is 13 residues long. As DNA, the CDR3 is TGTGCCAGCAGCGTAGGTGGGGTCGGAGAGCAGTTCTTC. This translates into CASSVGGVGEQFF.

This chain joins TRBV19 and TRBJ2-3; 7 bases are shared with TRBD2. V dropped 3 bases and J dropped 3; count of bases not matched to a gene: 6. The CDR3 is made up of 15 amino acids. Germline CDR1 LNHDA, CDR2 SQIVND (reference sequence). The CDR3, as DNA: TGTGCCAGTAGTATCGCTAGCGGAGATACAGATACGCAGTATTTT. As protein: CASSIASGDTDTQYF.

V gene TRBV3-1 (or the pseudogene TRBV3-2) combines with J gene TRBJ1-1; the match to TRBD1 covers 8 bases. Germline V gene data show CDR1 as LGHDT and CDR2 as YNNKEL (reference sequence). V was clipped by 1 base and J by 6 bases; unmatched bases: 4. The CDR3 totals 14 residues. CDR3 coding DNA: TGTGCCAGCAGCCAAGTCCTACAGGGGGCTGAAGCTTTCTTT. It is translated as CASSQVLQGAEAFF.

The chain uses TRBV3-1 (or the pseudogene TRBV3-2) and TRBJ1-5, with D unresolved. Germline CDR1 and CDR2: LGHDT and YNNKEL (reference sequence). Trimming took off 1 base at V and 3 bases at J, with 4 bases between the two ends. The CDR3 is 13 residues long. The DNA of the CDR3 is TGTGCCAGCAGCCAAGGACCCAATCAGCCCCAGCATTTT. This translates into CASSQGPNQPQHF.

V usage is TRBV11-2 and J usage is TRBJ1-1; the D is unclear. The V gene lost 2 bases and the J gene lost 1 base, with 5 bases spanning the gap. The CDR3 consists of 13 residues. Looked up from germline, CDR1 is SGHAT and CDR2 is FQNNGV. The CDR3 DNA reads as TGTGCCAGCAGCTTATTCACGAACACTGAAGCTTTCTTT. It is translated as CASSLFTNTEAFF.

This chain connects TRBV19 to TRBJ1-5; D might be TRBD1 (6 bases). Trimming took off 3 bases at V and 0 bases at J, with 27 bases between the two ends. The CDR3 has 21 residues. Germline values: CDR1 LNHDA, CDR2 SQIVND (reference sequence). The CDR3 sequence: CASSIPPRWSEGVYSNQPQHF. CDR3 bases: TGTGCCAGTAGTATCCCCCCCAGGTGGTCCGAGGGGGTCTATAGCAATCAGCCCCAGCATTTT. The full variable domain, its missing parts supplied by reference TRBV19 and TRBJ1-5, is DGGITQSPKYLFRKEGQNVTLSCEQNLNHDAMYWYRQDPGQGLRLIYYSQIVNDFQKGDIAEGYSVSREKKESFPLTVTSAQKNPTAFYLCASSIPPRWSEGVYSNQPQHFGDGTRLSIL.